This T cell receptor beta chain originates from a study of blood T cell repertoires in COVID-19. The CDR3 contains 14 residues. J was trimmed by 4 bases and V by 1 base; bases with no gene match: 4. Germline loops: CDR1 GTSNPN, CDR2 SVGIG (reference sequence). Libraries were prepared by immunoSEQ multiplex PCR; TCRdb keeps only in-frame clonotypes and omits some of them. This sample has about 380,000 clones; approximately 90% occur once, and the top ten carry more than 0.95%. The sequencing input was PBMCs or T cells enriched from blood (not recorded which). This receptor was identified in a woman younger than 30 who had recovered from COVID-19. This chain connects TRBV30 to TRBJ2-3, with 8 bases fitting TRBD2. CDR3 coding DNA: TGTGCCTGGAGTGCCGGGGGGGCGGCAGATACGCAGTATTTT. Translated, it gives CAWSAGGAADTQYF.